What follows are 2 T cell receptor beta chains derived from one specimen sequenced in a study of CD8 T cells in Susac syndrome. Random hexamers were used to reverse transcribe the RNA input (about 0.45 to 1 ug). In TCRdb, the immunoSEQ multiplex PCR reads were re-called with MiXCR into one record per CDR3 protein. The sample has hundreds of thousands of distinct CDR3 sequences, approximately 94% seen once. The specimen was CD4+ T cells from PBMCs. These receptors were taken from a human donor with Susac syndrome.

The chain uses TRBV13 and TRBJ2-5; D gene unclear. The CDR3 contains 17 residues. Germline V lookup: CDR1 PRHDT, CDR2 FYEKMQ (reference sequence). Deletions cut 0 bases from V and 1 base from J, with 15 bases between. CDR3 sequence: CASSLGRKGLGQETQYF. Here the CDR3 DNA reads TGTGCCAGCAGCTTAGGCCGAAAGGGCTTAGGCCAAGAGACCCAGTACTTC.

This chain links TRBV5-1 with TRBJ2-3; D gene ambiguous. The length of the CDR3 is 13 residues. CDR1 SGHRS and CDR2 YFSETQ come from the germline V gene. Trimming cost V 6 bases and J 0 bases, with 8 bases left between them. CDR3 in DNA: TGCGCCAGCACTCTAGGAAGCACAGATACGCAGTATTTT. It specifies CASTLGSTDTQYF.